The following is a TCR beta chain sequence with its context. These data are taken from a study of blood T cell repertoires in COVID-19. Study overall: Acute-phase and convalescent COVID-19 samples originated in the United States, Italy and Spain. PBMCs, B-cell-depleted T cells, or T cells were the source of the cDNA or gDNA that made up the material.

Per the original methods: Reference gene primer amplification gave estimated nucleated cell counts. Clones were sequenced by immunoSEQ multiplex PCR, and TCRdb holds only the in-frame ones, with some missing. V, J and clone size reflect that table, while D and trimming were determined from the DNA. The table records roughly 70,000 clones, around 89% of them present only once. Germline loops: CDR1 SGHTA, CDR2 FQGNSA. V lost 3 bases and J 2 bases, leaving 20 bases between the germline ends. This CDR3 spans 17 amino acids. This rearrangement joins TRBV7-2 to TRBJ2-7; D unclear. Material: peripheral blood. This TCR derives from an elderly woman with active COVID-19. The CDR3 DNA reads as TGTGCCAGCAGCTTTCCTCGGGTCGGTTTAACCACCTACGAGCAGTACTTC. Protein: CASSFPRVGLTTYEQYF.